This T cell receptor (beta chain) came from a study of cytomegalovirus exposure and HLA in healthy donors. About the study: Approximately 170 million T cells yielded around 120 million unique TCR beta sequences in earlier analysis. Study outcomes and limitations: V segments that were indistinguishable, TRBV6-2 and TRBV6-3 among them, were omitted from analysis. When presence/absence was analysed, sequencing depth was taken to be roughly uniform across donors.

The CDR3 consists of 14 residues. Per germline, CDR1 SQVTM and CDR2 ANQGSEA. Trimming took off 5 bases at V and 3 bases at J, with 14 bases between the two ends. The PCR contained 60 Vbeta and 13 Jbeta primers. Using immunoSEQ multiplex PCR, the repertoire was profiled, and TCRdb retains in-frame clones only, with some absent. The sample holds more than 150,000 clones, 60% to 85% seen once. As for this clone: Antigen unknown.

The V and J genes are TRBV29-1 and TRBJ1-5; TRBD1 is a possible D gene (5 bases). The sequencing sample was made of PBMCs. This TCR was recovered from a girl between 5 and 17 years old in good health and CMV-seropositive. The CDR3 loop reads CSVSLGGLNQPQHF. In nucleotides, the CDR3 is TGCAGCGTTTCGCTGGGGGGTCTCAATCAGCCCCAGCATTTT. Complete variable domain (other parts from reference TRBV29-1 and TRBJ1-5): SAVISQKPSRDICQRGTSLTIQCQVDSQVTMMFWYRQQPGQSLTLIATANQGSEATYESGFVIDKFPISRPNLTFSTLTVSNMSPEDSSIYLCSVSLGGLNQPQHFGDGTRLSIL.